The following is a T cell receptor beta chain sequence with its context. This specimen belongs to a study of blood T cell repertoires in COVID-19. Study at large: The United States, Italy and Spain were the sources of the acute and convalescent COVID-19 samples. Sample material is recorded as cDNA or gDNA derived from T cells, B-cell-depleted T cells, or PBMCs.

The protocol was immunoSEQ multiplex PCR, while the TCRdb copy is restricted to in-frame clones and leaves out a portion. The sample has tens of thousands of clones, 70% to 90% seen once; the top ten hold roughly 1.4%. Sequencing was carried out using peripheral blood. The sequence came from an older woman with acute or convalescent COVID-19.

Here the CDR3 DNA reads TGTGCCATCAGTCGACAGGGGGCGGAAATGAACACTGAAGCTTTCTTT. It yields the protein CAISRQGAEMNTEAFF. The gene calls are TRBV10-3 and TRBJ1-1; 10 bases map to TRBD1. This CDR3 comprises 16 residues. V gave up 5 bases and J gave up 0 bases; unmatched junction bases: 6. CDR1 is ENHRY and CDR2 is SYGVKD in the germline V gene.